What follows describes a single T cell receptor (beta chain). The target antigen is unknown. V was pared by 6 bases and J by 6 bases, with 4 bases of the junction left unmatched. The CDR3 totals 12 residues. Per germline, CDR1 MDHEN and CDR2 SYDVKM. These data are taken from a study of shared clonotypes between healthy human individuals. Study processing details: Owing to the provision of junction-only sequences devoid of quality scores by immunoSEQ, filtering differed. The table came from immunoSEQ multiplex PCR; TCRdb's copy has only in-frame clones and leaves some out. For V, J and clone size, that table is used; D and trimming come from the DNA. The sample contains approximately 500,000 clones, less than 96% of which appear only once. Whole-study results and caveats: A handful of donors shared approximately 5% of their naive CD4 clonotypes.

V and J are TRBV28 and TRBJ2-7; the match to TRBD1 covers 8 bases. This receptor was obtained from a woman aged 25-40 years in good health. The specimen was naive CD4+ T cells sorted from blood. Subset noted: CD45RA+ positively selected. CDR3 amino acids: CASRRRGREQYF. In DNA, the CDR3 is TGTGCCAGCAGGCGCAGGGGGCGCGAGCAGTACTTC.